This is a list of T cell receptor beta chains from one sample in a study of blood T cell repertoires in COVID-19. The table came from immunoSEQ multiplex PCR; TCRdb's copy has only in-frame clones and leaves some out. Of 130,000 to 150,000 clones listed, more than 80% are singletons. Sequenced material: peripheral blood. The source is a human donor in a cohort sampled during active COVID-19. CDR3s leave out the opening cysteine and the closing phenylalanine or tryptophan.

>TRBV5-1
ASSLVGHSTEAF
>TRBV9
ASSVDPIDNEQF
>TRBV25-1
AAIGGRSYNEQF
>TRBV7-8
ASSTDKNTEAF
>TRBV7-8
ASTVSSGSYTGELF
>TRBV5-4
ASSALGQTNTGELF
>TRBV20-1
SASRQGSTDTQY
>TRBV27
ASSSWTGGNTEAF
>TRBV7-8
ASSSLRGGQETQY
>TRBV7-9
ASSPLAGGHRVL
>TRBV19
ASRRSWGDPTNQPQH
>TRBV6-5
ASSPTGYEQY
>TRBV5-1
ASSATSADTQY
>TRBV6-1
ASSEGTEDQPQH
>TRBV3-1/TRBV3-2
ASSQEVYLYNEQF
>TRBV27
ASSLWDRGNEQF
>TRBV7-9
ASSYGQGEADTQY
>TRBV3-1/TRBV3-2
ASSLLNLNEQF
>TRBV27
ASKFPGNTEAF
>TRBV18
ASSPSQGGNTEAF
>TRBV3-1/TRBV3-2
ASSQTGVGTQY
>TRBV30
AWSVSRTFNTGELF
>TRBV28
ASSQTAGPEAF
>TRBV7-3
ASSLSPGGGAEAF
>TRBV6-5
ASSYSRQGAYEQF
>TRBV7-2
ASSSRDGASQY
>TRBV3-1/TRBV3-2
ASSLEREVGDTQY
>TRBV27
ASSWAANTEAF
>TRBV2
ASTGIGGENSPLH
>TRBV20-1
SASGAGRGTEAF
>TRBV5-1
ASSRTGLYNEQF
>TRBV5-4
ASSLEGGGPNYGYT
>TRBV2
ASSGDRGFEKLF